A single sample is the source of the 21 T cell receptor beta chains below, sequenced in a study of blood T cell repertoires in COVID-19. The table came from immunoSEQ multiplex PCR; TCRdb's copy has only in-frame clones and leaves some out. There are approximately 92,000 clones in the sample; around 88% occur only once, and around 18% lies in the top ten. The material sequenced was peripheral blood. All receptors derive from a woman aged 55-75 years with COVID-19, enrolled during active disease.

The chain carries TRBV5-5 and TRBJ1-2; D not certain. The V gene's germline CDR1 is SGHKS and CDR2 YYEKEE (reference sequence). The CDR3 has 15 residues. The V and J ends lost 0 bases and 4 bases respectively, with 13 bases between them. The CDR3 coding sequence is TGTGCCAGCAGCTTGGGGTCGACTCTGGGCTATGGCTACACCTTC. Translating it yields CASSLGSTLGYGYTF.

The V call is TRBV21-1, the J call TRBJ2-7; the D call of TRBD1 is as the table states it, not checked on the DNA. TRBV21-1 is given as a pseudogene. CDR3 length: 16 amino acids. The chain's CDR3 is CASSKAPRVNPYGQYF. In DNA form, the CDR3 reads TGTGCCAGCAGCAAGGCCCCCAGGGTGAACCCCTACGGGCAGTACTTC.

V and J are TRBV30 and TRBJ2-2; 11 bases map to TRBD2. The CDR3 is made up of 16 amino acids. J gave up 7 bases and V 0 bases, and 7 bases lay outside the gene matches. CDR1 and CDR2 (germline): GTSNPN, SVGIG (reference sequence). The CDR3: CAWSVLPGLAVGELFF. CDR3 sequence (DNA): TGTGCCTGGAGTGTACTCCCGGGACTAGCGGTCGGGGAGCTGTTTTTT.

In the case of this clone: The junction does not match germline at one end; this may be a read error. The V call is TRBV19, the J call TRBJ1-5, with TRBD1 matching 8 bases. Germline V gene data show CDR1 as LNHDA and CDR2 as SQIVND (reference sequence). The CDR3 spans 16 residues. The CDR3 spells CASSIDGQGRNQPQHF. The CDR3 nucleotides read TGTGCCAGTAGTATAGATGGACAGGGCCGCAACCAGCCCCAGCATTTT. Combining the CDR3 with reference TRBV19 and TRBJ1-5 gives the whole variable domain DGGITQSPKYLFRKEGQNVTLSCEQNLNHDAMYWYRQDPGQGLRLIYYSQIVNDFQKGDIAEGYSVSREKKESFPLTVTSAQKNPTAFYLCASSIDGQGRNQPQHFGDGTRLSIL.

The V and J genes are TRBV19 and TRBJ2-6; TRBD1 matches at 7 bases. Trimming removed 5 bases from V and 0 bases from J; junction bases left unmatched: 16. Germline V gene sequence: CDR1 LNHDA, CDR2 SQIVND (reference sequence). The CDR3 covers 20 residues. The CDR3 loop reads CASSPRQGRFPPSGANVLTF. As DNA, the CDR3 is TGTGCCAGTAGTCCGAGACAGGGCCGATTCCCTCCCTCTGGGGCCAACGTCCTGACTTTC.

This chain uses TRBV11-1 with TRBJ1-1, with 7 bases lining up with TRBD1. The CDR3 sequence is 15 residues long. Germline CDR1 is SGHAT and CDR2 is FQDESV (reference sequence). V lost 5 bases and J lost 0; bases outside the gene matches: 6. The CDR3 DNA is TGTGCCAGCAGCAGGGGGCGCAGGGTGAACACTGAAGCTTTCTTT. Its protein is CASSRGRRVNTEAFF.

The chain combines TRBV11-1 with TRBJ2-7, with 10 bases lining up with TRBD1. The trim removed 5 bases at V and 2 bases at J, leaving 3 bases unmatched. Germline V gene sequence: CDR1 SGHAT, CDR2 FQDESV (reference sequence). The CDR3 spans 14 residues. The CDR3 spells CASSRDRGAYEQYF. The CDR3 DNA follows: TGTGCCAGCAGCCGGGACAGGGGCGCCTACGAGCAGTACTTC.

The rearrangement joins TRBV24-1 to TRBJ2-3; 9 bases fit TRBD2. V was clipped by 8 bases and J by 4 bases; unmatched bases: 3. Germline loops: CDR1 KGHDR, CDR2 SFDVKD. The CDR3 totals 13 residues. CDR3 sequence: CATKRGASDTQYF. CDR3 DNA sequence: TGTGCCACCAAGCGGGGGGCCTCAGATACGCAGTATTTT.

The chain employs TRBV10-3 and TRBJ2-7; TRBD2 matches 15 bases. V shed 4 bases, J shed 6 bases, and the junction held 1 base outside the gene matches. CDR1 is ENHRY, CDR2 SYGVKD, per germline. This CDR3 has 14 amino acids. The CDR3 DNA is TGTGCCATCAGTGCGGGACTAGCGGGGGGCGAGCAGTACTTC. It translates to CAISAGLAGGEQYF.

V is TRBV4-3 and J is TRBJ1-2, with 12 bases fitting TRBD1. CDR3 length equals 18 residues. CDR1 and CDR2 (germline): LGHNA, YSLEER. Trimming cost V 1 base and J 4 bases; bases outside gene matches: 10. As DNA, the CDR3 is TGCGCCAGCAGCCAAGGGGGGACAGGGGGCCGGCTAGGCTATGGCTACACCTTC. Translation gives CASSQGGTGGRLGYGYTF.

The chain carries TRBV6-4 and TRBJ2-3; 14 bases are shared with TRBD2. Germline V CDR1 and CDR2: MRHNA, SNTAGT. V shed 4 bases, J shed 11 bases, and the junction held 2 bases outside the gene matches. The CDR3 is 13 amino acids. The CDR3 DNA sequence: TGTGCCAGCAGTGGGACTAGCGGGGGGCAGCAGTATTTT. This codes for CASSGTSGGQQYF.

This clone came up once. The gene calls are TRBV2 and TRBJ1-5, with no clear D. The germline CDR1 and CDR2 sequences are SNHLY and FYNNEI. CDR3 length: 15 residues. V shed 1 base and J shed 10 bases, with 17 bases lying between them. CDR3 DNA sequence: TGTGCCAGCAGTGAAGGAGGTGAGGGAAGTTTTCCCCAGCATTTT. As protein: CASSEGGEGSFPQHF.

The V call is TRBV7-2, the J call TRBJ1-2; the match to TRBD1 covers 9 bases. V trimming: 0 bases; J trimming: 5 bases; junction bases outside the gene matches: 7. Per germline, CDR1 SGHTA and CDR2 FQGNSA. The length of the CDR3 is 16 residues. The CDR3 region is CASSLALGTGTYGYTF. As DNA, the CDR3 is TGTGCCAGCAGCTTAGCGCTCGGGACAGGGACGTATGGCTACACCTTC.

The chain uses TRBV27 and TRBJ1-2; 10 bases are a match to TRBD1. The CDR3 extends over 15 amino acids. The ends lost 4 bases at V and 2 bases at J; junction bases unmatched: 4. The germline gives CDR1 MNHEY, CDR2 SMNVEV (reference sequence). CDR3 nucleotides: TGTGCCAGCAGTTCCCGACAGGGGGCGAACTATGGCTACACCTTC. Residues: CASSSRQGANYGYTF.

This chain connects TRBV30 to TRBJ1-2; TRBD1 matches at 7 bases. Germline lookup yields CDR1 GTSNPN and CDR2 SVGIG (reference sequence). V trimming: 1 base; J trimming: 8 bases; junction bases outside the gene matches: 16. The CDR3 extends over 16 amino acids. The CDR3 nucleotides are TGTGCCTGGAGTGCCCCCCCGACAGGGCCCGCGGCGGGCTACACCTTC. As protein: CAWSAPPTGPAAGYTF. Using reference TRBV30 and TRBJ1-2 for the parts outside the CDR3, the full variable domain is SQTIHQWPATLVQPVGSPLSLECTVEGTSNPNLYWYRQAAGRGLQLLFYSVGIGQISSEVPQNLSASRPQDRQFILSSKKLLLSDSGFYLCAWSAPPTGPAAGYTFGSGTRLTVV.

The J gene is TRBJ1-1, the V gene TRBV19, with 8 bases identical to TRBD1. The J segment lost 1 base and the V segment lost 7 bases, leaving 5 bases of the junction unmatched. Germline V gene data show CDR1 as LNHDA and CDR2 as SQIVND (reference sequence). The CDR3 is 14 residues long. This CDR3 reads CASTGGTGNTEAFF. CDR3 sequence (DNA): TGTGCCAGTACCGGAGGGACAGGGAACACTGAAGCTTTCTTT.

The CDR3 protein is CASSVLGGVSSYNEQFF. CDR3 nucleotide sequence: TGTGCCAGCAGCGTCCTGGGGGGTGTCAGCTCCTACAATGAGCAGTTCTTC. The V call is TRBV7-9, the J call TRBJ2-1; the D gene is possibly TRBD2 (6 bases). The CDR3 covers 17 residues. Germline CDR1 reads SEHNR; CDR2 reads FQNEAQ (reference sequence). V lost 5 bases to trimming and J lost 0 bases, with 17 bases between them.

The sample holds a few counts of this clone. The rearrangement links TRBV5-5 to TRBJ1-5; 7 bases fit TRBD1. Germline CDR1 and CDR2: SGHKS and YYEKEE (reference sequence). This CDR3 spans 15 amino acids. After removal of 3 bases from V and 3 bases from J, the junction contained 6 bases not matched to a gene. CDR3 bases: TGTGCCAGCAGCTGGGGGACAGAGAACAATCAGCCCCAGCATTTT. Translation: CASSWGTENNQPQHF.

The chain has TRBV14 and TRBJ2-1; 7 bases fit TRBD2. Germline V CDR1 and CDR2: SGHDN, FVKESK. The CDR3 is 14 amino acids. With 5 bases clipped from V and 4 bases from J, the junction kept 5 bases outside the gene matches. This CDR3 is CASSKTSRYNEQFF. The CDR3 DNA reads TGTGCCAGCAGCAAGACTAGCAGGTACAATGAGCAGTTCTTC.

V is TRBV11-1 and J is TRBJ2-7; D call uncertain. V dropped 5 bases and J dropped 6 bases, with 8 bases sitting between them. This CDR3 is built from 11 residues. Per germline, CDR1 SGHAT and CDR2 FQDESV (reference sequence). CDR3 bases: TGTGCCAGCAGCCAAAACTCCGAGCAGTACTTC. Translating gives CASSQNSEQYF.

The chain couples TRBV24-1 to TRBJ1-1; D is undetermined. V was shortened by 9 bases and J by 4 bases, with 14 bases between the two germline ends. Looked up from germline, CDR1 is KGHDR and CDR2 is SFDVKD. This CDR3 is built from 13 residues. The CDR3 DNA reads as TGTGCCACCCAGGCGCGTTACGGCACTGAAGCTTTCTTT. It codes for CATQARYGTEAFF.